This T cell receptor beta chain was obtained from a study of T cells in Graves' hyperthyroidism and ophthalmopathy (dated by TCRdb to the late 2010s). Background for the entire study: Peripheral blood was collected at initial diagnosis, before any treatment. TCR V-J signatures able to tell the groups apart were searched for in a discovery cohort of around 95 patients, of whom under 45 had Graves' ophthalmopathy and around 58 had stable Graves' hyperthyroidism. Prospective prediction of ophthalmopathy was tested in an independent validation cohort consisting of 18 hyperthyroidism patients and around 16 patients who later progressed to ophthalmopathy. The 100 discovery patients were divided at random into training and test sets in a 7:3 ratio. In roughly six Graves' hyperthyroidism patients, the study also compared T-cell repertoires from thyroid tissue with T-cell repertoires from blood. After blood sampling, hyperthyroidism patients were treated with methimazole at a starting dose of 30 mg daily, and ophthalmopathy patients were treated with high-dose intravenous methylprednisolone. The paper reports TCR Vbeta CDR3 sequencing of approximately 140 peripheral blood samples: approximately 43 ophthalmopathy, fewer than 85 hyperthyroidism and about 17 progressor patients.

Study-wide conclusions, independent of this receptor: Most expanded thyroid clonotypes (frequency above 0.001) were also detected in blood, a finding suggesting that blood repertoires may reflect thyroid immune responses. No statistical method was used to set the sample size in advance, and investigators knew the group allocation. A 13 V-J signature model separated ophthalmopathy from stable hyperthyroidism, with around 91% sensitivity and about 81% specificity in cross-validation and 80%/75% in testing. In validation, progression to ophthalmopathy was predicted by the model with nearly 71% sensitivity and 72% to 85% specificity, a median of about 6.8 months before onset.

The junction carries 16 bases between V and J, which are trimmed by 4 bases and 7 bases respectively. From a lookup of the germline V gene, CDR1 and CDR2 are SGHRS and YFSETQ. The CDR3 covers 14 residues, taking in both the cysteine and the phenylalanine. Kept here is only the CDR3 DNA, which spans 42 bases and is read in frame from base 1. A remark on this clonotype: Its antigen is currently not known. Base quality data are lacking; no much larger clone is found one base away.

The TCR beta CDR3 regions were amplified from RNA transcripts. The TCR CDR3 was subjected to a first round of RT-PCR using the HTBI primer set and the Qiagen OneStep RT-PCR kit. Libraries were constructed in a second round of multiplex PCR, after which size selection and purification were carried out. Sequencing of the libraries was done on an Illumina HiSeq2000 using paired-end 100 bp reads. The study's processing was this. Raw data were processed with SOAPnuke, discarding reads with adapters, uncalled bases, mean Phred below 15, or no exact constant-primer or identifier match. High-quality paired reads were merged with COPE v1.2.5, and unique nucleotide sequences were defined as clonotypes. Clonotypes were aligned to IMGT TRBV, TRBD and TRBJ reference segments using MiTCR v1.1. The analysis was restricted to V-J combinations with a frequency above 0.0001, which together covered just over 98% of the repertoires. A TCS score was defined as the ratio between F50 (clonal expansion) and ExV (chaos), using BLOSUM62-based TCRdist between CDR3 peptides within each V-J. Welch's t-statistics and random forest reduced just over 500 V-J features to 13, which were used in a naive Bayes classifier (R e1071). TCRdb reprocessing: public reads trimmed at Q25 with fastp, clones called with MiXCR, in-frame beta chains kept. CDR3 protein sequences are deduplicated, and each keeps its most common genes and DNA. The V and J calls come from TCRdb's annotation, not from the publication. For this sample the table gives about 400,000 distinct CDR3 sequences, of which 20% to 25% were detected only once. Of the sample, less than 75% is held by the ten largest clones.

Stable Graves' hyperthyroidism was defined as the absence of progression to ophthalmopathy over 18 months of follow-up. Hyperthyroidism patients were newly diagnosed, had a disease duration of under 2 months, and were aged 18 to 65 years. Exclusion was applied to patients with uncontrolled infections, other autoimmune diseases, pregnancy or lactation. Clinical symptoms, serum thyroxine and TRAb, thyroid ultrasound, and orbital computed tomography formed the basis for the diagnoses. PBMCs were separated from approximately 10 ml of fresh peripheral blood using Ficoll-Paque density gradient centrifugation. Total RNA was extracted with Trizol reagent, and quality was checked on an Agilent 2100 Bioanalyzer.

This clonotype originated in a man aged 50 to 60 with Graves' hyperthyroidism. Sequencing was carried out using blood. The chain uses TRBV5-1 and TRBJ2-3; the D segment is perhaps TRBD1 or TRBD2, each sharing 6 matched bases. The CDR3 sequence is CASSGTQGRNTQYF. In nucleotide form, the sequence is TGCGCCAGCAGCGGAACTCAGGGGAGGAATACGCAGTATTTT.